This T cell receptor beta chain was identified during a study of T cell clonality in common variable immunodeficiency. General observations from the study: Shared TCRbeta clones were fewer between CVID subjects than controls. CVID subjects showed higher TCRbeta clonality than healthy controls.

This clone was observed at least ten times. Its antigen is still unknown. The read ends 3 residues early relative to the CDR3; the germline J gene fills the gap. The repertoire was sequenced with immunoSEQ multiplex PCR; TCRdb's copy has only in-frame clones and lacks some. The sample contains 55,000 to 65,000 clones, none occurring once; 1.5% to 2% lies in the top ten. The CDR3 extends over 14 amino acids. The V end lost 1 base, the J end lost 4 bases, and 11 bases lay between the germline ends. Looked up from germline, CDR1 is MNHEY and CDR2 is SVGEGT. Sequenced material: peripheral blood mononuclear cells. This rearrangement joins TRBV6-2 or TRBV6-3 to TRBJ2-7; perhaps TRBD1 as D (5 bases). This receptor was taken from a person aged 18-69 years in good health. This CDR3 reads CASSYFQGSYEQYF. The CDR3 DNA, read in part, is TGTGCCAGCAGTTACTTCCAGGGTTCGTACGAG.